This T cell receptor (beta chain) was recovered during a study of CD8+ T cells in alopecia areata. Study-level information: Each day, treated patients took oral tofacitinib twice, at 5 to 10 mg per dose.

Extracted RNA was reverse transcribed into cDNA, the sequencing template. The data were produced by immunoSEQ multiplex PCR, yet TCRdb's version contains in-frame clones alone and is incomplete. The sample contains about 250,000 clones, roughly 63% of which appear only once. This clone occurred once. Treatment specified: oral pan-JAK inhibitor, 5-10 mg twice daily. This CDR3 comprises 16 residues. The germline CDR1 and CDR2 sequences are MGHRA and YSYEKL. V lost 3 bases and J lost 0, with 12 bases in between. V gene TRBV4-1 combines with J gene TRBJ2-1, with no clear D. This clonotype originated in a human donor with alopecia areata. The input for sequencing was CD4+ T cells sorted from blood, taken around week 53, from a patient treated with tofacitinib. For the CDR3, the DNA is TGCGCCAGCAGCCACGCCCCGAGTTCCTCCTACAATGAGCAGTTCTTC. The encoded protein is CASSHAPSSSYNEQFF.